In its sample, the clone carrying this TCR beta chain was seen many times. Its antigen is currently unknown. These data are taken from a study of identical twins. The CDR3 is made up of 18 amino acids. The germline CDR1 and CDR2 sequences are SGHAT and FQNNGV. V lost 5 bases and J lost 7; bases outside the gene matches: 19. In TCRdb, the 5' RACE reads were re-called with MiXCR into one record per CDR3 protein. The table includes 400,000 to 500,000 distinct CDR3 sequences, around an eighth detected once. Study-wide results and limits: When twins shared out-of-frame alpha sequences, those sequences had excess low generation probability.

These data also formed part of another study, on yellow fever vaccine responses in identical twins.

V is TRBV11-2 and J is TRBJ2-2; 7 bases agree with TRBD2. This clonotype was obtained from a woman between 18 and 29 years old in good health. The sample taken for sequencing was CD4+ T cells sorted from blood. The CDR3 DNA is TGTGCCAGCAGCCCAACTGGGATCCGCGCTAGCGGTGGCGGGGAGCTGTTTTTT. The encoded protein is CASSPTGIRASGGGELFF.